Listed below are T cell receptor beta chains from one sample, sequenced in a study of CXCR3-negative and CXCR3-positive naive CD8 T cells. TCRdb re-called the 5' RACE reads and shows each CDR3 protein once, DNA omitted. This sample's table reports some 40,000 distinct CDR3 sequences. The sample comprised memory CD8+ T cells from blood. All receptors come from a human donor in good health. Some clones in this sample may be carry-over from other donors' samples. CDR3s include the opening cysteine and the closing phenylalanine or tryptophan. Expanded clones get a size class; other rows say once, few or many, or leave the size out.

V: TRBV9; length: 17; size: NA; J: TRBJ2-1; CDR3: CASSVNQGQSSYNEQFF
V: TRBV15; length: 15; size: NA; J: TRBJ2-7; CDR3: CATSPRPASSYEQYF
V: TRBV11-2; length: 12; size: NA; J: TRBJ2-7; CDR3: CASRNRVDEQYF
V: TRBV28; length: 15; size: NA; J: TRBJ2-4; CDR3: CASSSPGVAKNIQYF
V: TRBV4-3; length: 17; size: NA; J: TRBJ1-6; CDR3: CASSQVGTGAYNSPLHF
V: TRBV28; length: 12; size: NA; J: TRBJ2-1; CDR3: CASSLGLDEQFF
V: TRBV28; length: 15; size: NA; J: TRBJ2-7; CDR3: CASSLFGTGAYEQYF
V: TRBV6-5; length: 16; size: NA; J: TRBJ1-3; CDR3: CASSYSKGAPGNTIYF
V: TRBV29-1; length: 13; size: NA; J: TRBJ1-1; CDR3: CSAGAGGNTEAFF
V: TRBV29-1; length: 13; size: NA; J: TRBJ2-7; CDR3: CSIRGTDYYEQYF
V: TRBV7-2; length: 15; size: NA; J: TRBJ2-7; CDR3: CASSLKEPGQHEQYF
V: TRBV29-1; length: 12; size: NA; J: TRBJ1-2; CDR3: CSVDGVGYGYTF
V: TRBV23-1; length: 15; size: NA; J: TRBJ2-3; CDR3: CASRLDRETTDTQYF
V: TRBV4-3; length: 15; size: NA; J: TRBJ1-2; CDR3: CASSLDRTALYGYTF
V: TRBV18; length: 15; size: NA; J: TRBJ2-5; CDR3: CASSPTGTTQETQYF
V: TRBV20-1; length: 14; size: NA; J: TRBJ2-7; CDR3: CSASLVLGSYEQYF
V: TRBV7-8; length: 12; size: NA; J: TRBJ1-2; CDR3: CASSFPYGGYTF
V: TRBV7-8; length: 13; size: medium-sized; J: TRBJ2-3; CDR3: CASSLVGVDTQYF
V: TRBV29-1; length: 16; size: NA; J: TRBJ2-7; CDR3: CSVEVKGDLTTYEQYF
V: TRBV29-1; length: 11; size: NA; J: TRBJ2-2; CDR3: CSVDDLGELFF
V: TRBV2; length: 12; size: NA; J: TRBJ1-1; CDR3: CASRGLNTEAFF
V: TRBV27; length: 12; size: NA; J: TRBJ1-2; CDR3: CASSSHRDGYTF